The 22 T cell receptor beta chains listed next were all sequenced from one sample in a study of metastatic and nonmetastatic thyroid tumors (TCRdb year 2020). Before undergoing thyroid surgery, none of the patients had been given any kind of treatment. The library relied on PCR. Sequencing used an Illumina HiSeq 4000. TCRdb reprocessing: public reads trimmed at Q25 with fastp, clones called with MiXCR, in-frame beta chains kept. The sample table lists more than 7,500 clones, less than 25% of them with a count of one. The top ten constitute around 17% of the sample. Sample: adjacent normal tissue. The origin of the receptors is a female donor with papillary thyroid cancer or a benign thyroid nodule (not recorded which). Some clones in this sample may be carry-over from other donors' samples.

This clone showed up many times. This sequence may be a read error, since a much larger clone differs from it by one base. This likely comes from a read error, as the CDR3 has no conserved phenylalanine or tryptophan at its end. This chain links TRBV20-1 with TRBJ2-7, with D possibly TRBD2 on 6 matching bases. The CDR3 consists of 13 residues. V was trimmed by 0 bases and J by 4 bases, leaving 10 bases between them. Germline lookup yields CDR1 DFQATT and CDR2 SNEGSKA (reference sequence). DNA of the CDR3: TGCAGTGCTAGAGAATATAGCGGTTACGAGCAGTACCTC. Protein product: CSAREYSGYEQYL.

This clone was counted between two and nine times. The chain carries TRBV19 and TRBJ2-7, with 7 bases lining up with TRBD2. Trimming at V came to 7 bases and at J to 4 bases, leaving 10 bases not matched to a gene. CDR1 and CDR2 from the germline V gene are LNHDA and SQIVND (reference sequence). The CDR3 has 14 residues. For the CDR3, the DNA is TGTGCCAGTACTCAAGCTAGCGGCCCTTACGAGCAGTACTTC. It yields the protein CASTQASGPYEQYF.

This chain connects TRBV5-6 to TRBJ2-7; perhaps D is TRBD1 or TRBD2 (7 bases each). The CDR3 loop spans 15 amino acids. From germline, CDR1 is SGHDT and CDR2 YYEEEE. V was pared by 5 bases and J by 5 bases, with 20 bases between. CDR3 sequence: CASRSPGGELNEQYF. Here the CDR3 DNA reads TGTGCCAGCAGGTCTCCAGGGGGGGAGCTAAACGAGCAGTACTTC.

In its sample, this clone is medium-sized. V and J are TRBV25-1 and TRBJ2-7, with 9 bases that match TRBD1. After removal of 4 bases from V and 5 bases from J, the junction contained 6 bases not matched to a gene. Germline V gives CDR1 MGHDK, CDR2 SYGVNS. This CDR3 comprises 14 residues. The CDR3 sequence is CASSAEQGANEQYF. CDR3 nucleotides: TGTGCCAGCAGTGCCGAACAGGGGGCAAACGAGCAGTACTTC.

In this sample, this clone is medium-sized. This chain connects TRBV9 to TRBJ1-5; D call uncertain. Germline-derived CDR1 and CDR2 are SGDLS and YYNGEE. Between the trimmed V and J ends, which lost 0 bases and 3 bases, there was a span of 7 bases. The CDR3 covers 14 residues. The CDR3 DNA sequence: TGTGCCAGCAGCGTAGGCGGGGACAATCAGCCCCAGCATTTT. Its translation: CASSVGGDNQPQHF.

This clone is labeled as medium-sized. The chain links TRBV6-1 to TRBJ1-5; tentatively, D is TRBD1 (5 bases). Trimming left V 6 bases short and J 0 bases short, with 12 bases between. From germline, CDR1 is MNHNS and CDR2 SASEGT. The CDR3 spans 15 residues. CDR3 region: CASRYTGTSNQPQHF. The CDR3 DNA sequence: TGTGCCAGCAGATATACCGGGACTAGCAATCAGCCCCAGCATTTT.

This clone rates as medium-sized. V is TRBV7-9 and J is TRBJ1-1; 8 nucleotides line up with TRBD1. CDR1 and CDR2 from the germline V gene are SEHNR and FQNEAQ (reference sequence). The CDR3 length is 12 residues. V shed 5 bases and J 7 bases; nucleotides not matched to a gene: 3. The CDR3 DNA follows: TGTGCCAGCAGCCGGGACAGGATTGAAGCTTTCTTT. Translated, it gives CASSRDRIEAFF.

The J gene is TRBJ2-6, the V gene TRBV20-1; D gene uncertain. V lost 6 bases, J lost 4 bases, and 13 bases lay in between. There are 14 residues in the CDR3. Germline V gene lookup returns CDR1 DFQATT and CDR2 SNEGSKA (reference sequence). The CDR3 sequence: CSAQPFTGANVLTF. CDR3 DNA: TGCAGTGCCCAACCCTTTACAGGGGCCAACGTCCTGACTTTC.

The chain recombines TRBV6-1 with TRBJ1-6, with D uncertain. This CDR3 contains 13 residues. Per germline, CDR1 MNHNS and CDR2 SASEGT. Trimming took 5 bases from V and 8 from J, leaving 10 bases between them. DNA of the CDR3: TGTGCCAGCAGTCTCGACAATGATTCACCCCTCCACTTT. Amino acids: CASSLDNDSPLHF.

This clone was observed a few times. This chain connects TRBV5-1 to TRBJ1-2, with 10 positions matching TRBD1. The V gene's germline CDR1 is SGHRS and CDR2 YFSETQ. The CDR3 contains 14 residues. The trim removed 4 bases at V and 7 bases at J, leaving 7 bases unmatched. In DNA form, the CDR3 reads TGCGCCAGCAGCCCGGGACAGGGGATAGGTGGCTACACCTTC. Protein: CASSPGQGIGGYTF.

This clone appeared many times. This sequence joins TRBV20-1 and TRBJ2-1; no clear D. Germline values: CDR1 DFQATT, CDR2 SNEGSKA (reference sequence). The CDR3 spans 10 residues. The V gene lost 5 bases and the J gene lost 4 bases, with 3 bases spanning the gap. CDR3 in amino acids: CSAGYNEQFF. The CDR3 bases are TGCAGTGCTGGATACAATGAGCAGTTCTTC.

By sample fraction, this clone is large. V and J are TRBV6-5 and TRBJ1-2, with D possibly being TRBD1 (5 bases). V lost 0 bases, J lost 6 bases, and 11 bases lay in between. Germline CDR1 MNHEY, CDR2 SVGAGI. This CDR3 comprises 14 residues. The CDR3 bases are TGTGCCAGCAGTTACTCGTTCGGGGGGGATGGCTACACCTTC. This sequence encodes CASSYSFGGDGYTF.

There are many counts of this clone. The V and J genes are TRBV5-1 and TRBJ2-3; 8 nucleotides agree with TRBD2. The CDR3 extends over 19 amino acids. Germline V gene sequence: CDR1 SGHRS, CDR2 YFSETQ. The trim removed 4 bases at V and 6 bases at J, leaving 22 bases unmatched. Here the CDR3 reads CASSHPGTGGPRIGDTQYF. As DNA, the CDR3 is TGCGCCAGCAGCCACCCCGGTACGGGAGGGCCAAGGATCGGGGATACGCAGTATTTT.

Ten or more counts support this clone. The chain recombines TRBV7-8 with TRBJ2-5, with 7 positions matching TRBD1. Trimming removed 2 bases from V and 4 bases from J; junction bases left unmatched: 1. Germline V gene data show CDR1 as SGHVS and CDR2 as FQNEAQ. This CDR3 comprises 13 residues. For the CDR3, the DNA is TGTGCCAGCAGCTTAAACAGGGGAGAGACCCAGTACTTC. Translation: CASSLNRGETQYF.

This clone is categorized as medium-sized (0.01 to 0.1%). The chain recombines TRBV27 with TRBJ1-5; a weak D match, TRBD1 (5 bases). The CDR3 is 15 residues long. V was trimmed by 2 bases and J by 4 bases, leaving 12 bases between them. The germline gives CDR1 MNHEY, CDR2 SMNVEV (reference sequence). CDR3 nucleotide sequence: TGTGCCAGCAGTTTAAAGGGGACGGGGAATCAGCCCCAGCATTTT. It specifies CASSLKGTGNQPQHF.

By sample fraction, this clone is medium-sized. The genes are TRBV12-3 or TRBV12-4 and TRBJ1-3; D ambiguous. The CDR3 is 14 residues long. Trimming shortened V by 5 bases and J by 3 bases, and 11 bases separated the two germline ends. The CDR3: CASSVTVRGNTIYF. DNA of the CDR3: TGTGCCAGCAGTGTTACTGTACGTGGAAACACCATATATTTT.

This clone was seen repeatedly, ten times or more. The CDR3 DNA sequence: TGTGCCAGCAGCCTCAAGGGGGGGGGTGGCTACACCTTC. Translated, it gives CASSLKGGGGYTF. The V gene is TRBV3-1, the J gene TRBJ1-2; tentatively, D is TRBD1 (6 bases). The CDR3 spans 13 residues. Germline V CDR1 and CDR2: LGHDT, YNNKEL (reference sequence). Trimming stripped 4 bases from V and 7 bases from J, with 13 bases between.

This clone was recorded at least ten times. The CDR3 sequence: CASSEWGGGYNEQFF. Written as DNA, the CDR3 is TGTGCCAGCAGTGAATGGGGGGGGGGGTACAATGAGCAGTTCTTC. The chain uses TRBV6-1 and TRBJ2-1, with 7 bases fitting TRBD2. This CDR3 has 15 residues. Germline CDR1 reads MNHNS; CDR2 reads SASEGT. Germline trimming cut 2 bases from V and 4 bases from J; bases unmatched to any gene: 5.

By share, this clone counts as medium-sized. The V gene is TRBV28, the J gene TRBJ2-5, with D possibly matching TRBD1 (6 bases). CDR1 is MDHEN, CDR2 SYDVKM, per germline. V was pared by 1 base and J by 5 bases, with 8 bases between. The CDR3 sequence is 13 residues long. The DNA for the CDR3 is TGTGCCAGCAGTTTATCAGGGGTGGAGACCCAGTACTTC. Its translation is CASSLSGVETQYF.

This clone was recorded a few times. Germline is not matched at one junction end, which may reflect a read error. CDR3 sequence: CASSLTGGAGSEHYF. The CDR3, as DNA: TGCGCCAGCAGTTTAACAGGGGGCGCCGGGAGCGAGCATTACTTC. The chain combines TRBV28 with TRBJ2-7; the match to TRBD1 covers 9 bases. The CDR3 is made up of 15 amino acids. Germline-derived CDR1 and CDR2 are MDHEN and SYDVKM.

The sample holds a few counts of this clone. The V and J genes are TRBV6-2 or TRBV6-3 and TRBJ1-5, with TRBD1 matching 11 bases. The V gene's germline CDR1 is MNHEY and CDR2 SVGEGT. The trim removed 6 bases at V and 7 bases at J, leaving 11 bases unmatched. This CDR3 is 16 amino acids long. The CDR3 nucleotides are TGTGCCAGCAGCCCTAAAGGACAGGGGGCGTTGCAGCCCCAGCATTTT. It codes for CASSPKGQGALQPQHF.

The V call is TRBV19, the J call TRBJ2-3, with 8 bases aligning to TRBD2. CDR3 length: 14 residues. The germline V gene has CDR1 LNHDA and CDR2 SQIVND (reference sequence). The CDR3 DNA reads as TGTGCTTGTAGTATACTAGCGGACACAGATACGCAGTATTTT. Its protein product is CACSILADTDTQYF.